Presented here are 21 T cell receptor beta chains from one specimen sequenced in a study of Ad26.COV2.S vaccination and SARS-CoV-2 variants (dated by TCRdb to the early 2020s). Reading the label with the study, this specimen's time point is: individuals recovered from natural SARS-CoV-2 infection. Libraries were prepared through the immunoSEQ multiplex PCR assay. The source is immuneACCESS, and TCRdb retained only in-frame sequences with V and J called. Part of the clones is not carried over; for the studies checked, unresolved V genes explain less than half of this, and the remainder is unexplained. Within this sample are fewer than 100,000 clones, with approximately 82% of them counted one time only. The top ten clonotypes cover 16% of the sample. Sequencing used peripheral blood, obtained after recovery from COVID-19. The receptors originated from a human donor who had recovered from COVID-19.

The V gene is TRBV4-1, the J gene TRBJ1-1; D not resolved. Germline assignment: CDR1 MGHRA and CDR2 YSYEKL. The CDR3 covers 14 residues. V gave up 0 bases and J gave up 5 bases, with 10 bases separating them. In DNA, the CDR3 is TGCGCCAGCAGCCAAGATCTTATCGGGACTGAAGCTTTCTTT. Translated, it gives CASSQDLIGTEAFF.

The chain couples TRBV6-5 to TRBJ1-5; the D is unclear. V was cut by 5 bases and J by 6 bases, with 8 bases left in between. The CDR3 spans 12 residues. Per germline, CDR1 MNHEY and CDR2 SVGAGI. The CDR3 reads CASSPMGQPQHF. In nucleotides, the CDR3 is TGTGCCAGCAGTCCTATGGGTCAGCCCCAGCATTTT.

The count of this clone is one. V gene TRBV11-2 combines with J gene TRBJ1-3, with D possibly TRBD1 on 6 matching bases. Trimming removed 1 base from V and 4 bases from J, with 11 bases in between. This CDR3 has 15 amino acids. CDR1 is SGHAT, CDR2 FQNNGV, per germline. CDR3 protein: CASSLVPGAGNTIYF. The CDR3 DNA is TGTGCCAGCAGCTTAGTCCCAGGGGCCGGAAACACCATATATTTT.

This chain connects TRBV3-1 (or the pseudogene TRBV3-2) to TRBJ1-5; D gene uncertain. The CDR3 extends over 18 amino acids. The germline V gene encodes CDR1 LGHDT and CDR2 YNNKEL (reference sequence). V shed 0 bases and J shed 6 bases, with 21 bases lying between them. The CDR3 here is CASSQDPVISGWVQPQHF. Written as DNA, the CDR3 is TGTGCCAGCAGCCAAGATCCCGTCATCTCTGGCTGGGTTCAGCCCCAGCATTTT.

The chain couples TRBV18 to TRBJ2-2; no clear D gene. The CDR3 is made up of 15 amino acids. V lost 1 base and J lost 7, with 13 bases in between. Per germline, CDR1 KGHSH and CDR2 LQKENI. Here the CDR3 reads CASSPLATKNGELFF. The CDR3 coding sequence is TGTGCCAGCTCACCACTGGCCACTAAGAACGGGGAGCTGTTTTTT.

V and J are TRBV5-4 and TRBJ2-2; 7 nucleotides match TRBD1. J lost 3 bases, V lost 4 bases, and 9 bases had no gene match. Germline CDR1 SGHNT, CDR2 YYREEE (reference sequence). The CDR3 sequence is 16 residues long. The CDR3 nucleotides are TGTGCCAGCAGCCCGCTAGGGGGCAGGGACACCGGGGAGCTGTTTTTT. Amino acid sequence: CASSPLGGRDTGELFF.

The V and J genes are TRBV25-1 and TRBJ2-1, with D hard to call. This CDR3 has 13 amino acids. V shed 8 bases and J shed 0 bases, with 8 bases lying between them. Germline lookup yields CDR1 MGHDK and CDR2 SYGVNS. The CDR3 is CASGSRSYNEQFF. The CDR3 DNA reads as TGTGCCAGCGGTAGTCGCTCCTACAATGAGCAGTTCTTC.

The gene calls are TRBV6-2 or TRBV6-3 and TRBJ1-1; 10 nucleotides line up with TRBD1. The CDR3 has 18 amino acids. Trimming at V came to 4 bases and at J to 1 base, leaving 12 bases not matched to a gene. Germline CDR1 is MNHEY and CDR2 is SVGEGT. The DNA of the CDR3 is TGTGCCAGCAGTTCAATTTGGACAGGGGGAAGAGAGAACACTGAAGCTTTCTTT. Its protein is CASSSIWTGGRENTEAFF.

The chain is built from TRBV7-3 and TRBJ1-6; D is possibly TRBD1 (6 bases). From germline, CDR1 is SGHTA and CDR2 FQGTGA. Trimming removed 2 bases from V and 1 base from J, with 9 bases in between. The CDR3 has 16 residues. CDR3: CASSLAQGSYNSPLHF. DNA for the CDR3: TGTGCCAGCAGCTTAGCTCAGGGGTCCTATAATTCACCCCTCCACTTT.

The V gene is TRBV27, the J gene TRBJ2-3; no clear D gene. Per the germline V gene, CDR1 is MNHEY and CDR2 is SMNVEV (reference sequence). CDR3 length: 13 residues. V was trimmed by 3 bases and J by 4 bases, leaving 8 bases between them. The CDR3, as DNA: TGTGCCAGCAGTTTTCCCCTCTCAGATACGCAGTATTTT. Encoded protein: CASSFPLSDTQYF.

The rearrangement uses TRBV6-1 and TRBJ1-1; a weak D match, TRBD1 (6 bases). V lost 5 bases to trimming and J lost 3 bases, with 13 bases between them. The CDR3 is made up of 14 amino acids. Germline values: CDR1 MNHNS, CDR2 SASEGT. CDR3 DNA sequence: TGTGCCAGCAGTCCGGGGGGCCCGCACACTGAAGCTTTCTTT. As protein: CASSPGGPHTEAFF.

The genes are TRBV2 and TRBJ2-7; D gene unclear. Trimming removed 1 base at V and 1 base at J, with 8 bases between. CDR1 is SNHLY, CDR2 FYNNEI, per germline. This CDR3 is 14 amino acids long. CDR3 sequence (DNA): TGTGCCAGCAGTGAAGACGGCCGTTCCTACGAGCAGTACTTC. This encodes CASSEDGRSYEQYF.

Points on this clone: This sequence may be a read error, since a much larger clone differs from it by one base. This chain connects TRBV11-3 to TRBJ1-1, with D perhaps TRBD1 (5 bases). Per the germline V gene, CDR1 is SGHNT and CDR2 is YENEEA. Trimming cost V 8 bases and J 6 bases, with 22 bases left between them. CDR3 size: 15 residues. In nucleotides, the CDR3 is TGTGCCAGCGGCGCTCGAACAGGAAGTGGCGCTGAAGCTTTCTTT. Translation gives CASGARTGSGAEAFF.

Concerning this clone: One junction end disagrees with the germline gene, perhaps due to a read error. The gene calls are TRBV7-9 and TRBJ2-7, with a weak D call TRBD2 (6 bases). The CDR3 has 14 amino acids. CDR1 is SEHNR and CDR2 is FQNEAQ in the germline V gene (reference sequence). The CDR3, as DNA: TGTGCCGGCAGCTTCACTAGCAGCATCTACGAGCAGTACTTC. Encoded protein: CAGSFTSSIYEQYF.

This clone occurred a few times. The CDR3 here is CASRRTGEQPQHF. Here the CDR3 DNA reads TGTGCCAGCAGGCGGACAGGGGAACAGCCCCAGCATTTT. The chain is built from TRBV28 and TRBJ1-5; 9 bases map to TRBD1. Germline values: CDR1 MDHEN, CDR2 SYDVKM. V shed 6 bases and J 7 bases; nucleotides not matched to a gene: 4. The CDR3 is 13 amino acids.

This clone was counted once. This chain connects TRBV11-3 to TRBJ2-7; 7 nucleotides align to TRBD1. Trimming at V came to 5 bases and at J to 5 bases, leaving 15 bases not matched to a gene. CDR1 and CDR2 (germline): SGHNT, YENEEA. CDR3 length equals 16 residues. Here the CDR3 DNA reads TGTGCCAGCAGCCAGATCTGGACAGGCCAGGGGGACGAGCAGTACTTC. Translated, it gives CASSQIWTGQGDEQYF.

The chain has TRBV28 and TRBJ2-1; D gene ambiguous. Germline lookup yields CDR1 MDHEN and CDR2 SYDVKM. The CDR3 is 15 residues long. The V end lost 0 bases, the J end lost 2 bases, and 8 bases lay between the germline ends. The CDR3 DNA follows: TGTGCCAGCAGTTTATGGGGCAGCGCCTACAATGAGCAGTTCTTC. Amino acids: CASSLWGSAYNEQFF.

With respect to this clone: In the same sample, other DNA sequences code for this CDR3. This chain connects TRBV5-6 to TRBJ2-7; D call uncertain. CDR3 length equals 13 residues. Trimming took off 0 bases at V and 1 base at J, with 5 bases between the two ends. CDR1 and CDR2 (germline): SGHDT, YYEEEE. The CDR3 is CASSLGQSYEQYF. CDR3 DNA sequence: TGTGCCAGCAGCTTGGGTCAGTCCTACGAGCAGTACTTC.

This chain connects TRBV27 to TRBJ2-1, with D tentatively TRBD2 (5 bases). The germline V and J ends were trimmed by 3 bases and 6 bases, with 12 bases remaining between them. Germline CDR1 MNHEY, CDR2 SMNVEV (reference sequence). This CDR3 contains 14 residues. Here the CDR3 reads CASSFPGKTNEQFF. In DNA, the CDR3 is TGTGCCAGCAGTTTCCCGGGGAAAACCAATGAGCAGTTCTTC.

This rearrangement joins TRBV10-2 to TRBJ2-1; D might be TRBD1 or TRBD2, each matching 5 bases. The CDR3 is 15 amino acids. V shed 2 bases and J shed 7 bases, with 15 bases lying between them. Germline V gives CDR1 WSHSY, CDR2 SAAADI. DNA for the CDR3: TGCGCCAGCAGTGAGCGGTGGGGGTCGGCGAATGAGCAGTTCTTC. Protein product: CASSERWGSANEQFF.

The genes are TRBV2 and TRBJ1-5; D is unresolved. V gave up 8 bases and J gave up 7 bases, with 9 bases separating them. Per germline, CDR1 SNHLY and CDR2 FYNNEI. The CDR3 loop spans 11 amino acids. CDR3: CASGSGQPQHF. The CDR3 DNA reads as TGTGCCAGCGGGTCAGGCCAGCCCCAGCATTTT.